Presented here are 17 T cell receptor beta chains from one specimen sequenced in a study of cytomegalovirus exposure and HLA in healthy donors (dated by TCRdb to 2016 to 2017). Libraries were built with the immunoSEQ multiplex PCR assay. The multiplex PCR relied on a mix of 60 forward primers for TCR Vbeta segments and 13 reverse primers for TCR Jbeta segments. TCRdb carries this immuneACCESS record with in-frame sequences only. Its versions omit some clonotypes, under half of them owing to an unresolved V gene in the studies checked, with the rest unexplained. A total of some 100,000 clones appear in this sample, 70% to 80% of them only once. The top ten constitute about 4% of the sample. The specimen was PBMCs. These receptors originate from a female donor in good health and CMV-seropositive.

V and J are TRBV30 and TRBJ2-7, with D possibly matching TRBD2 (6 bases). The CDR3 sequence is 13 residues long. Trimming removed 1 base at V and 7 bases at J, with 14 bases between. The germline V gene encodes CDR1 GTSNPN and CDR2 SVGIG (reference sequence). The CDR3 spells CAWSAPGVGEQYF. The CDR3 DNA sequence: TGTGCCTGGAGTGCGCCGGGAGTCGGGGAGCAGTACTTC.

The V gene is TRBV6-5, the J gene TRBJ2-2; the match to TRBD1 covers 10 bases. The length of the CDR3 is 15 residues. Looked up from germline, CDR1 is MNHEY and CDR2 is SVGAGI. With V trimmed by 6 bases and J by 5 bases, 6 bases remained unmatched. CDR3 sequence (DNA): TGTGCCAGCAGGAGGGACAGGGGCGAGACCGGGGAGCTGTTTTTT. Translated, it gives CASRRDRGETGELFF.

This clone was seen only once. The CDR3 DNA sequence: TGTGCCAGCAGCCAAGGGGCCAGCAGGACTGAAGCTTTCTTT. It specifies CASSQGASRTEAFF. J is TRBJ1-1 and V is TRBV14, with D hard to call. CDR1 SGHDN and CDR2 FVKESK come from the germline V gene. The CDR3 has 14 amino acids. The V end lost 1 base, the J end lost 5 bases, and 11 bases lay between the germline ends.

This clone has only one observation. The rearrangement joins TRBV25-1 to TRBJ1-4; 8 positions agree with TRBD1. CDR3 length: 15 amino acids. CDR1 and CDR2 from the germline V gene are MGHDK and SYGVNS. V shed 5 bases and J 5 bases; nucleotides not matched to a gene: 7. CDR3 sequence: CASSPTGEINEKLFF. The CDR3 region has the DNA TGTGCCAGCAGTCCGACAGGGGAAATAAATGAAAAACTGTTTTTT.

This chain joins TRBV18 and TRBJ2-2; 8 positions agree with TRBD1. The V segment lost 3 bases and the J segment 1 base; nucleotides outside the gene matches: 7. The CDR3 runs to 17 residues. Germline lookup yields CDR1 KGHSH and CDR2 LQKENI. The CDR3 region is CASSPKPGTGNTGELFF. For the CDR3, the DNA is TGTGCCAGCTCACCCAAACCCGGGACAGGGAACACCGGGGAGCTGTTTTTT.

As to this clone: Mismatch with germline at one junction end may stem from a read error. CDR3 amino acids: CASSQAFSPTKAFF. The DNA of the CDR3 is TGCGCCAGCAGCCAAGCATTTAGTCCCACTAAAGCTTTCTTT. This rearrangement joins TRBV4-3 to TRBJ1-1; D call uncertain. This CDR3 has 14 residues. Germline lookup yields CDR1 LGHNA and CDR2 YSLEER.

This chain uses TRBV14 with TRBJ2-7; D call uncertain. The CDR3 extends over 11 amino acids. Germline-derived CDR1 and CDR2 are SGHDN and FVKESK. V lost 4 bases to trimming and J lost 3 bases, with 4 bases between them. This chain's CDR3 is CASSLNYEQYF. Written as DNA, the CDR3 is TGTGCCAGCAGCCTCAACTACGAGCAGTACTTC.

The gene calls are TRBV6-1 and TRBJ2-7, with a possible D match to TRBD2 (6 bases). Germline assignment: CDR1 MNHNS and CDR2 SASEGT. V gave up 5 bases and J gave up 3 bases, with 17 bases separating them. This CDR3 has 15 amino acids. The CDR3 reads CASSFGGGLHYEQYF. CDR3 coding DNA: TGTGCCAGCAGTTTTGGGGGAGGTCTTCACTACGAGCAGTACTTC.

The chain employs TRBV7-9 and TRBJ1-1; unclear D gene. CDR3 length: 13 amino acids. Deletions cut 4 bases from V and 6 bases from J, with 12 bases between. Germline CDR1 reads SEHNR; CDR2 reads FQNEAQ (reference sequence). The CDR3 DNA reads TGTGCCAGCAGCTCCCAGGCCGGCGCTGAAGCTTTCTTT. This encodes CASSSQAGAEAFF.

The gene calls are TRBV10-2 and TRBJ2-1; unclear D gene. Looked up from germline, CDR1 is WSHSY and CDR2 is SAAADI. V was cut by 0 bases and J by 0 bases, with 6 bases left in between. The CDR3 is 15 amino acids. The CDR3 loop is CASSESPVSYNEQFF. For the CDR3, the DNA is TGCGCCAGCAGTGAGTCTCCGGTCTCCTACAATGAGCAGTTCTTC.

This chain connects TRBV25-1 to TRBJ2-7; 8 bases are a match to TRBD1. V trimming: 6 bases; J trimming: 2 bases; junction bases outside the gene matches: 15. The germline V gene has CDR1 MGHDK and CDR2 SYGVNS. CDR3 length: 17 residues. The CDR3 loop reads CASRAKLQQGDAYEQYF. For the CDR3, the DNA is TGTGCCAGCAGGGCGAAACTACAACAGGGGGACGCCTACGAGCAGTACTTC.

This clone came up a few times. The rearrangement joins TRBV5-1 to TRBJ2-1, with D perhaps TRBD2 (5 bases). Germline assignment: CDR1 SGHRS and CDR2 YFSETQ. Trimming removed 2 bases at V and 2 bases at J, with 14 bases between. The CDR3 sequence is 16 residues long. CDR3 amino acids: CASSFSAAETYNEQFF. CDR3 coding DNA: TGCGCCAGCAGCTTTAGCGCCGCGGAGACCTACAATGAGCAGTTCTTC. The whole variable domain, filled in from reference TRBV5-1 and TRBJ2-1, reads KAGVTQTPRYLIKTRGQQVTLSCSPISGHRSVSWYQQTPGQGLQFLFEYFSETQRNKGNFPGRFSGRQFSNSRSEMNVSTLELGDSALYLCASSFSAAETYNEQFFGPGTRLTVL.

V is TRBV5-6 and J is TRBJ2-5; D is unclear. V shed 2 bases and J shed 4 bases, with 9 bases lying between them. CDR1 is SGHDT, CDR2 YYEEEE, per germline. The CDR3 length is 13 residues. The CDR3 coding sequence is TGTGCCAGCAGCTTAGAACTTACAGAGACCCAGTACTTC. Protein sequence: CASSLELTETQYF.

This clone appeared a few times. V gene TRBV6-1 combines with J gene TRBJ1-5; 8 positions match TRBD1. The CDR3 contains 14 residues. Germline V gene lookup returns CDR1 MNHNS and CDR2 SASEGT. After removal of 6 bases from V and 7 bases from J, the junction contained 8 bases not matched to a gene. CDR3 residues: CASSQDRAYQPQHF. The CDR3 DNA reads TGTGCCAGCAGCCAGGACAGGGCTTACCAGCCCCAGCATTTT.

The genes are TRBV7-2 and TRBJ1-3; the D is unclear. Germline V gene sequence: CDR1 SGHTA, CDR2 FQGNSA. The length of the CDR3 is 13 residues. The V and J ends lost 5 bases and 4 bases respectively, with 9 bases between them. The CDR3, as DNA: TGTGCCAGCAGCCTTAAATTAGGAAACACCATATATTTT. It is translated as CASSLKLGNTIYF.

A few counts support this clone. V usage is TRBV5-4 and J usage is TRBJ2-2, with TRBD2 identical over 10 bases. J was trimmed by 1 base and V by 2 bases; bases with no gene match: 5. The CDR3 is 17 residues long. From germline, CDR1 is SGHNT and CDR2 YYREEE (reference sequence). CDR3 in DNA: TGTGCCAGCAGCTTACGGACTAGCGGCCAGAACACCGGGGAGCTGTTTTTT. Translating gives CASSLRTSGQNTGELFF.

In this sample, this clone turned up a few times. CDR3 amino acids: CASSFTDYHYEQYF. The CDR3 bases are TGTGCCAGCAGCTTTACGGACTATCACTACGAGCAGTACTTC. The chain combines TRBV5-6 with TRBJ2-7; D perhaps matches TRBD2 (6 bases). Between the trimmed V and J ends, which lost 2 bases and 3 bases, there was a span of 12 bases. The germline V gene has CDR1 SGHDT and CDR2 YYEEEE. This CDR3 is built from 14 residues. Full variable domain (remainder filled in from reference TRBV5-6 and TRBJ2-7): DAGVTQSPTHLIKTRGQQVTLRCSPKSGHDTVSWYQQALGQGPQFIFQYYEEEERQRGNFPDRFSGHQFPNYSSELNVNALLLGDSALYLCASSFTDYHYEQYFGPGTRLTVT.